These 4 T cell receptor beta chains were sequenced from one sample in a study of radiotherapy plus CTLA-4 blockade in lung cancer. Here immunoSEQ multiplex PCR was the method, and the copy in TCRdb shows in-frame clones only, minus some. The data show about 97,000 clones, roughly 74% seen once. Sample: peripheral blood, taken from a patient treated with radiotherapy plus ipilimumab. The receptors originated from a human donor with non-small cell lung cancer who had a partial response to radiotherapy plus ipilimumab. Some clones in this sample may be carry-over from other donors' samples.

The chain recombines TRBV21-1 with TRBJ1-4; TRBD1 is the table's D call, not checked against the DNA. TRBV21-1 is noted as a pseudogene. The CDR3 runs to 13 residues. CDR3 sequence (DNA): TGTGCCAGCATCTCTGATTACAGGGGGAAACTGTTTTTT. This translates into CASISDYRGKLFF.

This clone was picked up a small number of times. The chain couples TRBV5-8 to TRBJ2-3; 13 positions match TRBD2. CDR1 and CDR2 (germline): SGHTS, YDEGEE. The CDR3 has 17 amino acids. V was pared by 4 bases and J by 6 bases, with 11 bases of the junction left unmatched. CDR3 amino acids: CASSGTGGLAGIDTQYF. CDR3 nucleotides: TGTGCCAGCAGCGGCACGGGGGGACTAGCGGGGATTGATACGCAGTATTTT. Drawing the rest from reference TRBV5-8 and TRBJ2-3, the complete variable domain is EAGVTQSPTHLIKTRGQQATLRCSPISGHTSVYWYQQALGLGLQFLLWYDEGEERNRGNFPPRFSGRQFPNYSSELNVNALELEDSALYLCASSGTGGLAGIDTQYFGPGTRLTVL.

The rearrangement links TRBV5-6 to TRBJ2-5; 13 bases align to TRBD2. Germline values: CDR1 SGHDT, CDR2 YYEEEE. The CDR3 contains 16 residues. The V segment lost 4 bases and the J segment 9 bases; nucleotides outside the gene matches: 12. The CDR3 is CASSMELAGGLVAQYF. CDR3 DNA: TGTGCCAGCAGCATGGAACTAGCGGGGGGGCTAGTGGCCCAGTACTTC. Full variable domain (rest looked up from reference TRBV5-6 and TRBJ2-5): DAGVTQSPTHLIKTRGQQVTLRCSPKSGHDTVSWYQQALGQGPQFIFQYYEEEERQRGNFPDRFSGHQFPNYSSELNVNALLLGDSALYLCASSMELAGGLVAQYFGPGTRLLVL.

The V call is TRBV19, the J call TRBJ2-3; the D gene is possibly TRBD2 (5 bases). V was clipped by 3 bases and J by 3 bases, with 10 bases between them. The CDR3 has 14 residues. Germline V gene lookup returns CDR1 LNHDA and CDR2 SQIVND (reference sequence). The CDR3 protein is CASSIQRMTDTQYF. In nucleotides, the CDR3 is TGTGCCAGTAGTATTCAGCGGATGACAGATACGCAGTATTTT.